This T cell receptor (beta chain) emerged from a study of blood T cell repertoires in COVID-19 (dated by TCRdb to the early 2020s). For the study in its entirety: Samples from collaborators originated in the United States, Italy and Spain and spanned both the acute and convalescent phases of COVID-19. The material from the prospective study consisted of cDNA or gDNA derived from T cells, B-cell-depleted T cells, or PBMCs. Deeply sampled blood TCRbeta repertoires from subjects exposed to, actively infected with, or recovered from COVID-19 were included in the dataset. The repertoires were made available in a free public database intended to serve as a resource for research on the immune response to SARS-CoV-2. The samples were drawn from the first 160 participants of the ongoing ImmuneRACE study and from over 950 subjects provided by 6 global collaborators. Nearly every sample came with metadata listing a de-identified subject ID, COVID-19 status, age in years and sex. Where HLA class I and class II types were available, the types were taken from metadata supplied by the sample provider, not from assay-based typing. General study outcomes and caveats: The quantity of clinical and demographic metadata differed by source and by participant and was supplied without curation.

Participants in the prospective study were aged 18 to 89 years, lived in 20 to 30 United States geographic areas, and enrolled through a virtual design. Cohort assignment in the prospective study relied on participant-reported clinical history from a screening survey and a study questionnaire. Each participant in the prospective study had whole blood, serum and a nasopharyngeal or oropharyngeal swab collected by mobile phlebotomists. Participants in the prospective study had the option to provide additional blood draws and questionnaires over a 2-month period. Prospective study blood samples were shipped either frozen or at room temperature before DNA extraction. The immunoSEQ Assay, a bias-controlled multiplex PCR, was used to amplify TCRbeta CDR3 regions from genomic DNA. In the authors' own workflow: Within the assay, amplification of reference gene primers was used to estimate how many nucleated cells each sample contained. Sequence reads were collapsed and filtered to measure the absolute abundance of every unique TCRbeta CDR3 rearrangement. For each sample, productive Simpson clonality was calculated as the square root of Simpson's diversity index across productive rearrangements. The clones in this table, taken by TCRdb from immuneACCESS, are in-frame only. Not every clone is retained; where verified, under half of the shortfall comes from an unresolved V gene, and the cause of the rest is unknown. The V and J calls and clone size come from that table; D and trimming were worked out from the DNA. Present in this sample are approximately 270,000 clones, over 80% of which were seen just once. The biggest ten clones account for approximately 1.2% of the sample.

Trimming removed 1 base from V and 6 bases from J, leaving 8 bases between the germline ends. The CDR3 covers 13 residues, taking in both the cysteine and the phenylalanine. Here the CDR3 DNA is all that survives: 39 bases in frame from base 1. The germline V gene (reference sequence) yields SGHKS for CDR1 and YYEKEE for CDR2. Comments on this clone: The antigen it recognizes is unknown. Base quality data are lacking; no much larger clone is found one base away.

The sample was PBMCs or T cells enriched from blood (not recorded which). The chain is encoded by TRBV5-5 joined to TRBJ2-1; no D segment can be confidently identified. The clonotype originates from a human donor in a cohort exposed to, infected with or recovered from COVID-19 (not recorded which). The donor label of this sample is uncertain. The DNA is TGTGCCAGCAGCTTGTGGTGGGCCAATGAGCAGTTCTTC. Its product reads: CASSLWWANEQFF. Reference TRBV5-5 and TRBJ2-1 proteins supply the regions before and after the CDR3; the full variable domain is: DAGVTQSPTHLIKTRGQQVTLRCSPISGHKSVSWYQQVLGQGPQFIFQYYEKEERGRGNFPDRFSARQFPNYSSELNVNALLLGDSALYLCASSLWWANEQFFGPGTRLTVL.